The T cell receptor beta chain described here comes from a study of beta chain features in type 1 diabetes. Per donor, one heparinised blood draw averaged approximately 120 mL. Sorting that relied on CD45RO/CCR7/CD25/CD127/CD95/CD27 yielded CD4+ naive, central memory, regulatory and stem cell-like memory cells. Overall study findings and caveats: It was among patients, rather than healthy donors, that naive, central memory and Treg TCRB repertoires appeared more similar. For patients and controls alike, PCR might favor shorter templates to the same degree.

CDR3 length: 15 amino acids. Germline V gives CDR1 GTSNPN, CDR2 SVGIG (reference sequence). V was shortened by 5 bases and J by 7 bases, with 23 bases between the two germline ends. Expressed TCRB transcripts were sequenced because the entire RNA isolate underwent reverse transcription. The data were produced by immunoSEQ multiplex PCR, yet TCRdb's version contains in-frame clones alone and is incomplete. The sample consists of 220,000 or so clones, about 70% of them appearing once. On this clone itself: As yet, its antigen is unknown.

Sequencing was carried out using naive CD4+ T cells from blood. This TCR came from a man aged 25 to 40 in good health. V and J are TRBV30 and TRBJ1-2; D is unclear. CDR3: CAWFPLYGGSGGYTF. The CDR3 DNA is TGTGCCTGGTTCCCCCTCTACGGAGGGTCGGGTGGCTACACCTTC.